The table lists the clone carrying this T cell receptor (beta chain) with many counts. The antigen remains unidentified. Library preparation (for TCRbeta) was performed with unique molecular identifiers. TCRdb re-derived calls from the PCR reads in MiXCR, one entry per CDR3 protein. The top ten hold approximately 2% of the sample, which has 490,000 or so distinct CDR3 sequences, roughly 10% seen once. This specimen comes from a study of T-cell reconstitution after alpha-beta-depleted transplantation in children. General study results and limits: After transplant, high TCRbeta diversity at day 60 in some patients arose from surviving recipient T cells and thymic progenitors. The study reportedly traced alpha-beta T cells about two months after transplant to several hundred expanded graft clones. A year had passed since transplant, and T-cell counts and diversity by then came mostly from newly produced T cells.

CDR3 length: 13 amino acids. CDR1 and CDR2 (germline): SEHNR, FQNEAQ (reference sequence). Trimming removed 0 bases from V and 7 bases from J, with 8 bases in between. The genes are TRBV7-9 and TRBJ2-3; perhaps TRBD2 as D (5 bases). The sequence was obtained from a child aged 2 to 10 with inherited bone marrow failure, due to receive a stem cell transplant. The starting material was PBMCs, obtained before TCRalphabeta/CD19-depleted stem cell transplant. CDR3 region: CASSLAGDYTQYF. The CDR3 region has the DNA TGTGCCAGCAGCTTAGCGGGAGATTATACGCAGTATTTT.